The clone carrying this T cell receptor beta chain was seen a handful of times. What it binds is not known. Germline V gene data show CDR1 as MNHEY and CDR2 as SVGAGI. V gave up 2 bases and J gave up 8 bases, with 13 bases separating them. The CDR3 covers 14 residues. TCRdb re-called the reads with MiXCR, one entry per CDR3 protein. Here the sample spans 600,000 to 700,000 distinct CDR3 sequences, around 32% being singletons. These data belong to a study of T cell repertoires in cytomegalovirus infection. Regarding the study as a whole: Across the ex vivo response, the dominant clonotypes were HLA-C-restricted CMV-specific TCR beta clonotypes.

J is TRBJ2-1 and V is TRBV6-5; D call uncertain. This receptor was identified in a human donor in good health (CMV status not recorded). Some clones in this sample may be carry-over from other donors' samples. Sequences were derived from cultured PBMCs, sampled from culture after CMV antigen stimulation. The CDR3 DNA reads as TGTGCCAGCAGTTACGGTGGGGTTGGCTATGAGCAGTTCTTC. Its translation: CASSYGGVGYEQFF.